These 20 T cell receptor beta chains were sequenced from one sample in a study of shared clonotypes between healthy human individuals. Data came from immunoSEQ multiplex PCR; TCRdb stores just in-frame clones and leaves some out. Of about 1,900,000 clones in the sample, roughly 95% were seen once. Naive CD8 cells, CD45RO-negative and positively selected for CCR7, excluded terminally differentiated effector memory CD45RA+ cells. The sequenced sample consisted of naive CD8+ T cells sorted from blood. The receptors derive from a young man in good health.

This clone appeared a single time. This chain connects TRBV6-1 to TRBJ1-1; a weak D match, TRBD1 (6 bases). V lost 8 bases, J lost 4 bases, and 11 bases lay in between. The CDR3 sequence is 12 residues long. Germline loops: CDR1 MNHNS, CDR2 SASEGT. CDR3 loop: CASQTGGTEAFF. In nucleotides, the CDR3 is TGTGCCAGCCAGACAGGTGGCACTGAAGCTTTCTTT.

The chain recombines TRBV27 with TRBJ2-1; 7 bases fit TRBD1. The CDR3 consists of 15 residues. With 6 bases clipped from V and 5 bases from J, the junction kept 10 bases outside the gene matches. The V gene's germline CDR1 is MNHEY and CDR2 SMNVEV (reference sequence). This CDR3 reads CASSGPGQLHNEQFF. The CDR3 DNA sequence: TGTGCCAGCAGCGGCCCGGGACAGCTACACAATGAGCAGTTCTTC.

Details on this clone: Additional DNA sequences in this sample encode the identical CDR3. The chain couples TRBV5-6 to TRBJ2-7, with D perhaps TRBD2 (6 bases). The CDR3 is 14 amino acids. Germline lookup yields CDR1 SGHDT and CDR2 YYEEEE. The V end lost 3 bases, the J end lost 2 bases, and 12 bases lay between the germline ends. CDR3 sequence (DNA): TGTGCCAGCAGCTATCGGGACTCTCCCTACGAGCAGTACTTC. Translating it yields CASSYRDSPYEQYF.

The chain employs TRBV4-2 and TRBJ2-5; tentatively, D is TRBD2 (5 bases). This CDR3 contains 15 residues. In germline, CDR1 is LGHNA, CDR2 YNFKEQ. The V gene lost 2 bases and the J gene lost 1 base, with 11 bases spanning the gap. In nucleotides, the CDR3 is TGTGCCAGCAGCCAAAAAATCGGACTCCAAGAGACCCAGTACTTC. It encodes CASSQKIGLQETQYF.

This sequence joins TRBV7-9 and TRBJ2-7; 9 bases match TRBD2. Per the germline V gene, CDR1 is SEHNR and CDR2 is FQNEAQ (reference sequence). The V and J ends lost 6 bases and 5 bases, in that order; junction bases with no gene match: 5. This CDR3 spans 13 amino acids. CDR3 DNA sequence: TGTGCCAGCAGAGCTAGCGGGAATAACGAGCAGTACTTC. Translation: CASRASGNNEQYF.

The chain combines TRBV21-1 with TRBJ1-2; the D segment call TRBD1 is taken from the table without a DNA check. TRBV21-1 is classified as a pseudogene. The CDR3 length is 17 residues. The CDR3: CASSRRQGLRTPYGYTF. CDR3 DNA: TGTGCCAGCAGCAGACGACAGGGCCTCCGTACCCCGTATGGCTACACCTTC.

A remark on this clone: At the DNA level, this CDR3 is encoded by other sequences in the same sample as well. The CDR3 bases are TGTGCCAGCAGCTTAGGGAGCTCCGCCTACGAGCAGTACTTC. Amino acid sequence: CASSLGSSAYEQYF. The chain is built from TRBV11-2 and TRBJ2-7; no reliable D call. The CDR3 consists of 14 residues. CDR1 is SGHAT, CDR2 FQNNGV, per germline. Trimming took off 1 base at V and 2 bases at J, with 9 bases between the two ends.

The J gene is TRBJ1-4, the V gene TRBV19; D call uncertain. V lost 3 bases to trimming and J lost 4 bases, with 9 bases between them. The CDR3 is 14 amino acids. Germline loops: CDR1 LNHDA, CDR2 SQIVND (reference sequence). In DNA form, the CDR3 reads TGTGCCAGTAGTATCTGGACCAATAATGAAAAACTGTTTTTT. Protein: CASSIWTNNEKLFF.

The rearrangement uses TRBV29-1 and TRBJ2-5, with 11 bases fitting TRBD2. This CDR3 contains 13 residues. V shed 3 bases, J shed 7 bases, and the junction held 4 bases outside the gene matches. Germline-derived CDR1 and CDR2 are SQVTM and ANQGSEA. DNA for the CDR3: TGCAGCGTTGAGACTAGCGGGGACGGGACCCAGTACTTC. This encodes CSVETSGDGTQYF.

This clone came up once. This specimen includes other DNA sequences encoding the same CDR3. The V call is TRBV28, the J call TRBJ1-1; no reliable D call. This CDR3 is 13 amino acids long. Germline V lookup: CDR1 MDHEN, CDR2 SYDVKM. The V end was cut by 3 bases, the J end by 0 bases, with 5 bases between. The CDR3 here is CASSFRLNTEAFF. DNA of the CDR3: TGTGCCAGCAGTTTCCGCCTGAACACTGAAGCTTTCTTT.

The V gene is TRBV4-3, the J gene TRBJ2-3, with 7 bases matching TRBD2. CDR3 length: 16 residues. J was trimmed by 2 bases and V by 1 base; bases with no gene match: 6. In germline, CDR1 is LGHNA, CDR2 YSLEER. CDR3 sequence reads: CASSQVWDYSTDTQYF. CDR3 nucleotide sequence: TGCGCCAGCAGCCAAGTGTGGGACTACTCCACAGATACGCAGTATTTT.

The chain recombines TRBV4-3 with TRBJ2-1, with a tentative D call TRBD2 (5 bases). Looked up from germline, CDR1 is LGHNA and CDR2 is YSLEER. This CDR3 comprises 16 residues. Trimming shortened V by 1 base and J by 2 bases, and 12 bases separated the two germline ends. CDR3 sequence reads: CASSQGPSGAYNEQFF. The CDR3 DNA reads TGCGCCAGCAGCCAAGGTCCAAGCGGAGCCTACAATGAGCAGTTCTTC.

The CDR3 spells CASSPQGYNSPLHF. As DNA, the CDR3 is TGTGCCAGCAGTCCACAGGGGTATAATTCACCCCTCCACTTT. The chain combines TRBV28 with TRBJ1-6; TRBD1 aligns across 7 bases. CDR1 MDHEN and CDR2 SYDVKM come from the germline V gene. With 5 bases clipped from V and 4 bases from J, the junction kept 2 bases outside the gene matches. CDR3 length: 14 amino acids.

Comment on this clone: The same CDR3 can be traced to other DNA sequences in this sample. The rearrangement uses TRBV6-5 and TRBJ2-7; D not resolved. Trimming removed 2 bases from V and 2 bases from J, with 7 bases in between. Germline V lookup: CDR1 MNHEY, CDR2 SVGAGI. CDR3 length: 13 residues. The CDR3 spells CASSYGSTYEQYF. Written as DNA, the CDR3 is TGTGCCAGCAGTTACGGCAGTACCTACGAGCAGTACTTC.

The V call is TRBV10-3, the J call TRBJ2-5; TRBD1 matches at 9 bases. Germline CDR1 ENHRY, CDR2 SYGVKD. This CDR3 contains 17 residues. After removal of 6 bases from V and 1 base from J, the junction contained 12 bases not matched to a gene. The CDR3 loop reads CAISDTGTGIAQETQYF. For the CDR3, the DNA is TGTGCCATCAGCGACACCGGGACAGGGATTGCCCAAGAGACCCAGTACTTC.

V gene TRBV5-1 combines with J gene TRBJ2-7; D call uncertain. CDR1 and CDR2 (germline): SGHRS, YFSETQ. CDR3 length: 14 residues. Trimming cost V 0 bases and J 5 bases, with 12 bases left between them. CDR3 nucleotides: TGCGCCAGCAGCTTGGAAGGCAAGGGCCACGAGCAGTACTTC. Translation gives CASSLEGKGHEQYF.

As for this clone: This sample also contains other DNA sequences that code for the same CDR3. The gene calls are TRBV5-6 and TRBJ2-7; TRBD1 might be the D (6 bases). This CDR3 spans 13 amino acids. Trimming took off 3 bases at V and 1 base at J, with 8 bases between the two ends. Per the germline V gene, CDR1 is SGHDT and CDR2 is YYEEEE. CDR3 DNA: TGTGCCAGCAGCTGGGGACATTCCTACGAGCAGTACTTC. Its protein product is CASSWGHSYEQYF.

The V and J genes are TRBV4-1 and TRBJ1-6; D gene uncertain. Trimming took off 2 bases at V and 0 bases at J, with 17 bases between the two ends. Per germline, CDR1 MGHRA and CDR2 YSYEKL. The CDR3 contains 19 residues. CDR3 region: CASSQIEQTPSSYNSPLHF. CDR3 nucleotides: TGCGCCAGCAGCCAAATTGAACAGACACCGAGCTCCTATAATTCACCCCTCCACTTT.

The chain has TRBV27 and TRBJ1-1; possible D gene TRBD1, 6 bases. The CDR3 is 19 amino acids. Germline values: CDR1 MNHEY, CDR2 SMNVEV (reference sequence). V lost 2 bases, J lost 0 bases, and 22 bases lay in between. The CDR3, as DNA: TGTGCCAGCAGTTTAATCCCCAGAGGGGGACCACTGATGAACACTGAAGCTTTCTTT. It specifies CASSLIPRGGPLMNTEAFF.

The V and J genes are TRBV7-2 and TRBJ1-2; D gene ambiguous. V dropped 1 base and J dropped 0 bases, with 6 bases sitting between them. This CDR3 comprises 14 residues. Germline CDR1 is SGHTA and CDR2 is FQGNSA. In DNA, the CDR3 is TGTGCCAGCAGCTTAGGTTCAGCTAACTATGGCTACACCTTC. Translating it yields CASSLGSANYGYTF.